This TCR beta chain was retrieved from a study of blood T cells in healthy people across ages. Study-level findings and limits: Naive CD4+ cell counts and diversity both ran higher in long-lived than in aged donors.

A second PCR of 7 to 11 cycles used a sample-barcoded 5' primer and a J-beta primer mix. With 12 random nucleotides, a template-switch adaptor tagged each individual cDNA molecule. MiXCR was run by TCRdb on the 5' RACE reads, yielding one entry per CDR3 protein. This table has 650,000 to 800,000 distinct CDR3 sequences, approximately 44% appearing once. The J segment lost 12 bases and the V segment lost 1 base, leaving 8 bases of the junction unmatched. CDR3 length: 14 amino acids. CDR1 DFQATT and CDR2 SNEGSKA come from the germline V gene (reference sequence). Points on this clonotype: Antigen: not known.

Drawn from each donor were around 10 milliliters of peripheral blood. Every sample gave at least 5 micrograms of total RNA when it was extracted. The sequencing sample was made of blood. This chain uses TRBV20-1 with TRBJ2-5, with 13 positions matching TRBD2. This clonotype originated in a man aged 55 to 70 in good health. CDR3 DNA sequence: TGCAGTGCTAGAGCCCCGACTAGCGGGGGGACTAAGTACTTC. Translating it yields CSARAPTSGGTKYF.